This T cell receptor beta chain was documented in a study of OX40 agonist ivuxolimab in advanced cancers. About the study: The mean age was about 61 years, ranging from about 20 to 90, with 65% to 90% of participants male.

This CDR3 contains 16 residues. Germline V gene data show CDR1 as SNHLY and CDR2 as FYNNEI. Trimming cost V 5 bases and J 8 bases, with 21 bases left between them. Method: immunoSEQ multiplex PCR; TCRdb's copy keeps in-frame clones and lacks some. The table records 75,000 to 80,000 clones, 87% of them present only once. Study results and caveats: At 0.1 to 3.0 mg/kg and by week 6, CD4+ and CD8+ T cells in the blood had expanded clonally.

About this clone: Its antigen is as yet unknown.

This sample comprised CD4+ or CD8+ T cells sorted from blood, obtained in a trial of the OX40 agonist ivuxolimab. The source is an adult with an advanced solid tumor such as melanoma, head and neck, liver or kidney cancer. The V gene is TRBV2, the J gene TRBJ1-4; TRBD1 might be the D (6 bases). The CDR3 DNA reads TGTGCCAGCAGTAGGCTCGGGGGGCGGGGACGCGAAAAACTGTTTTTT. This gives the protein CASSRLGGRGREKLFF.